This T cell receptor (beta chain) came from a study of identical twins (dated by TCRdb to 2016 to 2018). Concerning the study at large: TCR alpha and beta repertoires from monozygotic twins, unrelated adults of various ages and cord blood were deep-sequenced to test whether fetal clonotypes persist. To rule out contamination, the twin experiments were replicated at different times with different library preparation protocols.

Trimming leaves V shorter by 6 bases and J shorter by 4 bases, with the junction holding 0 bases beyond the gene matches. The CDR3 runs 12 amino acids, cysteine and phenylalanine included. The retained sequence is limited to the CDR3, 36 bases, with the frame set at the first base. The germline V gene (reference sequence) provides CDR1 DFQATT and CDR2 SNEGSKA. Only healthy Caucasian donors were included. The twin cohort consisted of three pairs of female monozygotic twins, all aged roughly 18 to 29 years. Positive isolation kits from Invitrogen were used to isolate CD4+ and CD8+ T cell populations. What the research found in general, with its limitations: Invariant T cells such as MAIT and iNKT could partly confound zero-insertion analyses, although diverse VJ usage argued against such confounding for most clonotypes. Out-of-frame TCR alpha sharing in monozygotic twins was systematically underestimated by recombination models, whereas sharing between unrelated individuals was in agreement with the recombination models. Abundant cord blood beta clonotypes carried fewer insertions; young adult naive repertoires showed a weaker similar trend, while memory repertoires showed none. Excess twin sharing in beta out-of-frame sequences was weaker because fewer shared sequences lowered the signal-to-noise ratio. Compared with coincidental sharing between unrelated individuals, out-of-frame TCR alpha sequences shared between twins showed an excess of sequences with low generation probability. Conclusions relied on cross-sectional statistical analysis, since the same donors could not be followed over many years.

Library construction relied on 5' RACE. The instrument was an Illumina HiSeq 2000. A universal primer binding site was added through template switching, and the final cDNA carried a unique molecular identifier so that TCR cDNA molecules could be counted accurately. Specific primers in the conserved constant-segment region were used to synthesize first-strand cDNA for TCR alpha and beta chains. Each cDNA library was double barcoded, with a SMART-Mk sample barcode plus Illumina barcodes, to control for contamination. TruSeq adapter sequences and Illumina sample barcodes were added in two successive PCR steps. The TCR alpha and beta cDNA libraries were sequenced on the Illumina HiSeq platform using custom primers. In the source study's methods: MiGEC processed the raw reads to extract unique molecular identifiers, while MiXCR was used to determine the CDR3 positions. For each individual, recombination models were inferred using an EM algorithm with the repgenHMM and IGoR tools. The analysis of shared clonotypes was done with the tcR package in R, with sharing normalized by the product of cloneset sizes. Out-of-frame nonproductive sequences were analyzed to study raw recombination free of thymic and clonal selection effects. TCRdb reworked the public reads: Q25 trimming with fastp, MiXCR clone assembly, productive beta chains retained. Each entry merges the rows of one CDR3 protein and shows their most common DNA and genes. What appears here as the V and J calls and clone size reflects TCRdb's work, not the paper's. The sample table shows 400,000 to 650,000 distinct CDR3 sequences, and 20% to 25% are seen once. The ten largest clones add up to around 0.9% of the sample.

With respect to this clonotype: There is no known antigen for this receptor. No base-level quality is on record; no much larger clone is a single base apart.

These same records also appear under a second study, on T cells expressing NK-cell markers. In that second paper, the authors write: TCR beta-chain repertoires were profiled in sorted CD3+CD56+NKG2C+, CD3+CD56+NKG2C- and CD3+CD56-NKG2C+ T-cell subsets from several donors. Seven of the eight sequenced donors were HCMV-seropositive and one was HCMV-seronegative. To restrict sorting to alphabetaTCR-expressing T cells, an anti-gammadeltaTCR antibody was added in several experiments. For six donors, the dominant CD3+CD56+NKG2C+ clonotypes were among the top 10 CD8+ clonotypes and accounted for roughly 1.0-8% of CD8+ T cells. Those dominant clonotypes were again the most abundant among CD3+CD56-NKG2C+ cells in a handful of donors, at roughly 28.3-60.1%. It remained unclear whether the expanded NKG2C-expressing T cell clones were specific for HCMV antigens. All eight donors whose samples were sequenced were randomly selected healthy volunteers, three of them men and five women. HCMV serostatus was determined by detecting HCMV-specific IgG in serum with a commercial ELISA kit. MIGEC was used to demultiplex reads and group the reads by UMI, and MiTCR was used to assemble and quantify clonotypes. Only TCR cDNA sequences supported by at least two reads were kept to exclude erroneous sequences. Downstream repertoire analysis used the tcR package, and clonotypes were matched across fractions by CDR3 nucleotide sequence plus V segment. VDJmatch was used to annotate antigen specificity against VDJdb, with one amino acid substitution allowed in CDR3.

This TCR was recovered from a woman between 18 and 29 years old in good health. The sequence is built from TRBV20-1 and TRBJ2-3, with 11 junctional bases fitting TRBD1. The sequenced material came from CD4+ T cells sorted from blood. The CDR3 region reads CSADRGPDTQYF. The nucleotide sequence is given as TGCAGTGCGGACAGGGGGCCAGATACGCAGTATTTT.